This paragraph reports one TCR beta chain. Its matching antigen is unknown. Unique molecular identifiers were carried by the TCR beta cDNA libraries. T cells, about 0.95 to 10 million of them, yielded a few hundred thousand cDNA molecules. Each CDR3 protein is one row after TCRdb ran MiXCR on the PCR reads. Of about 820,000 distinct CDR3 sequences listed, approximately 50% are singletons. The CDR3 consists of 14 residues. Germline V gives CDR1 MNHEY, CDR2 SMNVEV (reference sequence). V gave up 0 bases and J gave up 6 bases, with 10 bases separating them. This record comes from a study of post-analysis software for immune sequencing data. Across the whole study: Included among the disease courses, which were recorded for the cohort, were relapsing-remitting, secondary progressive and progressive-relapsing multiple sclerosis. Study-level points and caveats: In patients, about five TRBV segments were more frequent than in controls, with TRBV5-6, TRBV5-1 and TRBV20-1 among them.

The TCR sequence derives from a girl aged 10-17 years with multiple sclerosis. V gene TRBV27 combines with J gene TRBJ2-3; D remains ambiguous. Sequenced input: blood. CDR3 sequence (DNA): TGTGCCAGCAGTTTATCACCCATCGGGGATACGCAGTATTTT. Translated: CASSLSPIGDTQYF.